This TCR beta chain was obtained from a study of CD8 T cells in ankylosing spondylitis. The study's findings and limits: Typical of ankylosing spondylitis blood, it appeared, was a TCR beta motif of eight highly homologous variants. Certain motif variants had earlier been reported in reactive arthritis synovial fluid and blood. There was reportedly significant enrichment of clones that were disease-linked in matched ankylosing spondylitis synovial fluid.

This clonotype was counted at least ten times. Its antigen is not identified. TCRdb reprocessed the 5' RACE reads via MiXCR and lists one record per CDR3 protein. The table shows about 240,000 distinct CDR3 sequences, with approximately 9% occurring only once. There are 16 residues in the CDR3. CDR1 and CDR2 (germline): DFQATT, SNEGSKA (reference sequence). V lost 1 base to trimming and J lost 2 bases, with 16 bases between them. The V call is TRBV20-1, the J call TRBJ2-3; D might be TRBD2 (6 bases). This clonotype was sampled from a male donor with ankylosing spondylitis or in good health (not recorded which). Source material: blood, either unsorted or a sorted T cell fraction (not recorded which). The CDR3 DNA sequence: TGCAGTGCTAGAGCCCCCGTGGGGACTGCCACAGATACGCAGTATTTT. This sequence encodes CSARAPVGTATDTQYF.